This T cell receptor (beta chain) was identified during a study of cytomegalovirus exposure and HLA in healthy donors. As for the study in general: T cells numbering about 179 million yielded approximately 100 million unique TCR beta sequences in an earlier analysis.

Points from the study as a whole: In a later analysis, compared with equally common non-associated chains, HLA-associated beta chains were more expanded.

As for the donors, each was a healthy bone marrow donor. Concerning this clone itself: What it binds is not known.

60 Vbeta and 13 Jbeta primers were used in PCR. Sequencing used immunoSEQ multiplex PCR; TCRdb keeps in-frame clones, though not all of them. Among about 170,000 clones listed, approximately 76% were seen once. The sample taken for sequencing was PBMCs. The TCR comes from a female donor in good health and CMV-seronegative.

Here the CDR3 reads CASSTGTSGTNEQFF. CDR3 nucleotides: TGTGCCAGTAGCACCGGGACTAGCGGGACCAATGAGCAGTTCTTC. The genes are TRBV19 and TRBJ2-1; 13 nucleotides match TRBD2. V lost 6 bases, J lost 6 bases, and 5 bases stayed unmatched. In germline, CDR1 is LNHDA, CDR2 SQIVND (reference sequence). The CDR3 runs 15 residues.